Described below is a single T cell receptor beta chain sequence and its context. What antigen it recognizes has not been identified. There are no base qualities to consult, and no much larger clone falls within one base. The data stem from a study of Ad26.COV2.S vaccination and SARS-CoV-2 variants (TCRdb year 2021). Describing the broader study: Vaccine-arm donors came from COV1001, a multicentre, randomized, double-blind, placebo-controlled phase I-IIa trial of Ad26.COV2.S in healthy adults. Investigators did not know the trial group allocation while performing experiments and assessing outcomes. The specificity and breadth of SARS-CoV-2-reactive T cell receptors after Ad26.COV2.S vaccination were assessed by TCRbeta repertoire sequencing. Trial participants were randomized into five groups of five: low-dose or high-dose Ad26.COV2.S given once or twice, or placebo on both occasions. Ad26.COV2.S was administered intramuscularly at 5 x 10^10 or 1 x 10^11 viral particles, either as a single shot or as two shots given 56 days apart. A total of approximately 30 samples were included in the TCR-sequenced set, comprising roughly 19 Ad26.COV2.S vaccine recipients, 5 placebo recipients and 8 SARS-CoV-2 convalescent individuals.

TCRbeta CDR3 regions were sequenced with the immunoSEQ Assay. After extraction, genomic DNA underwent amplification by bias-controlled multiplex PCR, followed by high-throughput sequencing. From the authors' description of their analysis: To quantify the absolute abundance of every unique TCRbeta CDR3 region, sequences were collapsed and filtered. T cell fraction was estimated by normalizing TCRbeta template counts to usable DNA, which was measured by amplifying reference genes present in all nucleated cells. Repertoire TCRs were annotated as SARS-CoV-2-specific when V gene, CDR3 amino acid sequence and J gene were exactly matched to a known reactive TCR set. The reference SARS-CoV-2 TCR set came from MIRA and was filtered for enrichment in COVID-19-positive ImmuneCODE repertoires, removing public or cross-reactive TCRs. Drawing on the MIRA antigens, annotated TCRs were analysed further at the level of specific ORF or position within ORF. Depth was the summed frequency of annotated unique rearrangements, while breadth was defined as annotated unique rearrangements over total unique productive rearrangements. TCR breadth was compared between groups using two-sided Wilcoxon rank-sum tests. TCRdb mirrors the immuneACCESS table, restricted to in-frame sequences. Some clones are absent from its copies; in checked studies, under half trace to an unresolved V gene, and the reason for the others is unknown. V, J and clone size are taken as reported in that table, and D and trimming were inferred from the DNA itself. This sample is represented by some 390,000 clones; around 89% of them were singletons. In total, the top ten clones hold under 2% of the sample.

The treatment or condition label of this sample denotes: 15 to 20 received Ad26.COV2.S at low or high dose, single or two shots; about 5 received placebo; per-sample allocation not given. For vaccine and placebo recipients, repertoires were sequenced using samples collected on day 63 after the first injection. Between 29 July and 7 August 2020, Cohort 1b enrolled 20 to 30 adults aged 18-55 years at one site in Boston, USA. Ad26.COV2.S consisted of a replication-incompetent adenovirus type 26 vector by which a prefusion-stabilized SARS-CoV-2 spike protein from the original Wuhan strain was expressed. Measured from the cysteine to the phenylalanine, the CDR3 is 15 residues long. Only the CDR3 part of the read is kept: 45 bases, read in frame from the first base. CDR1 and CDR2, looked up from the germline V gene (reference sequence), are SGHNT and YYREEE. V is pared back by 0 bases and J by 8 bases, with 17 bases lying between the germline termini.

Points the paper makes about the study in general: Vaccine and placebo recipients had similar non-spike TCR breadth, a finding consistent with the vaccine containing only spike. The study was not powered to compare responses between vaccine doses or regimens. Ad26.COV2.S recipients had higher spike-specific TCR breadth than placebo recipients (P = 0.0014). The authors noted that total T cell responses may have been underestimated by the TCR breadth and depth analyses. After vaccination, substantial breadth of spike-specific CD8+ and CD4+ T cell responses was reported.

The input for sequencing was peripheral blood, taken in a trial of Ad26.COV2.S vaccine versus placebo. The chain uses TRBV5-4 and TRBJ1-2; the D gene is possibly TRBD1, with 5 bases matching. The clonotype was recovered from a person aged 18 to 59 who received the Ad26.COV2.S COVID-19 vaccine or a placebo. The sequenced DNA is TGTGCCAGCAGCTTGGAACCAGGGAAAAAGTACGGCTACACCTTC. Its protein reads: CASSLEPGKKYGYTF.